Following are 6 T cell receptor beta chains from one sample sequenced in a study of T cell repertoires in cytomegalovirus infection. TCRdb processed the reads anew with MiXCR; each CDR3 protein has one entry. The data show roughly 730,000 distinct CDR3 sequences, around 32% seen once. These receptors lack a known antigen. The specimen comprised cultured PBMCs, sampled from culture after CMV antigen stimulation. The source is a human donor in good health (CMV status not recorded). Some clones in this sample may be carry-over from other donors' samples.

V is TRBV6-1 and J is TRBJ1-4; D is uncertain. With 5 bases removed from V and 4 bases from J, the gap between germline ends came to 2 bases. Germline V gene lookup returns CDR1 MNHNS and CDR2 SASEGT. CDR3 length: 11 residues. The CDR3: CASSYNEKLFF. As DNA, the CDR3 is TGTGCCAGCAGTTATAATGAAAAACTGTTTTTT.

At least ten counts were recorded for this clonotype. The rearrangement uses TRBV7-2 and TRBJ2-1, with 11 positions matching TRBD2. The ends lost 0 bases at V and 10 bases at J; junction bases unmatched: 8. Germline V lookup: CDR1 SGHTA, CDR2 FQGNSA. CDR3 length: 16 amino acids. The CDR3 sequence is CASSLAGGLAVREQFF. The CDR3 nucleotides read TGTGCCAGCAGCTTAGCTGGGGGACTAGCGGTACGAGAGCAGTTCTTC.

The chain couples TRBV9 to TRBJ2-1; D is undetermined. The V gene lost 2 bases and the J gene lost 10 bases, with 7 bases spanning the gap. CDR1 and CDR2 from the germline V gene are SGDLS and YYNGEE. The CDR3 extends over 11 amino acids. In nucleotides, the CDR3 is TGTGCCAGCAGCGTGGGCGTCGAGCAGTTCTTC. It codes for CASSVGVEQFF.

This clonotype was detected a few times. The chain is built from TRBV20-1 and TRBJ2-5; D not resolved. CDR3 size: 13 residues. V dropped 4 bases and J dropped 2 bases, with 11 bases sitting between them. Germline V gene lookup returns CDR1 DFQATT and CDR2 SNEGSKA (reference sequence). In DNA, the CDR3 is TGCAGTGCTACTAACGGCTTGCAAGAGACCCAGTACTTC. It translates to CSATNGLQETQYF.

This rearrangement joins TRBV7-6 to TRBJ2-1; TRBD2 might be the D (6 bases). Germline assignment: CDR1 SGHVS and CDR2 FNYEAQ. Trimming took off 1 base at V and 8 bases at J, with 15 bases between the two ends. The CDR3 sequence is 15 residues long. The CDR3 loop is CASSLVGLPLDEQFF. DNA for the CDR3: TGTGCCAGCAGCTTAGTGGGACTCCCCTTGGATGAGCAGTTCTTC. The complete variable domain, with remaining parts taken from reference TRBV7-6 and TRBJ2-1, reads GAGVSQSPRYKVTKRGQDVALRCDPISGHVSLYWYRQALGQGPEFLTYFNYEAQQDKSGLPNDRFSAERPEGSISTLTIQRTEQRDSAMYRCASSLVGLPLDEQFFGPGTRLTVL.

V is TRBV7-2 and J is TRBJ2-7; 10 bases are shared with TRBD2. The CDR3 extends over 16 amino acids. Germline V CDR1 and CDR2: SGHTA, FQGNSA. J was trimmed by 0 bases and V by 2 bases; bases with no gene match: 4. The CDR3 loop is CASSLLAGASSYEQYF. DNA for the CDR3: TGTGCCAGCAGCTTACTAGCGGGGGCCAGCTCCTACGAGCAGTACTTC. Based on the CDR3 plus reference TRBV7-2 and TRBJ2-7, the full variable domain is GAGVSQSPSNKVTEKGKDVELRCDPISGHTALYWYRQSLGQGLEFLIYFQGNSAPDKSGLPSDRFSAERTGGSVSTLTIQRTQQEDSAVYLCASSLLAGASSYEQYFGPGTRLTVT.